This T cell receptor beta chain was found in a study of blood T cell repertoires in COVID-19. Across the study: Samples of COVID-19 (acute and convalescent) were obtained from the United States, Italy and Spain. The cDNA or gDNA used as material had been derived from T cells, B-cell-depleted T cells, or PBMCs.

This CDR3 is built from 15 residues. Losses at the gene ends were 4 bases for V and 9 bases for J; bases not matched to a gene: 10. CDR1 is LNHDA, CDR2 SQIVND, per germline (reference sequence). The table came from immunoSEQ multiplex PCR; TCRdb's copy has only in-frame clones and leaves some out. The sample lists approximately 330,000 clones, roughly 87% seen once, with approximately 9.3% in the top ten. J is TRBJ2-1 and V is TRBV19, with 9 bases that match TRBD1. The sequence was obtained from a man under 40 with COVID-19, enrolled during active disease. Sequenced: peripheral blood. In DNA, the CDR3 is TGTGCCAGTAGTAGACAGGGGGGGTCCTACGGTGAGCAGTTCTTC. It yields the protein CASSRQGGSYGEQFF.